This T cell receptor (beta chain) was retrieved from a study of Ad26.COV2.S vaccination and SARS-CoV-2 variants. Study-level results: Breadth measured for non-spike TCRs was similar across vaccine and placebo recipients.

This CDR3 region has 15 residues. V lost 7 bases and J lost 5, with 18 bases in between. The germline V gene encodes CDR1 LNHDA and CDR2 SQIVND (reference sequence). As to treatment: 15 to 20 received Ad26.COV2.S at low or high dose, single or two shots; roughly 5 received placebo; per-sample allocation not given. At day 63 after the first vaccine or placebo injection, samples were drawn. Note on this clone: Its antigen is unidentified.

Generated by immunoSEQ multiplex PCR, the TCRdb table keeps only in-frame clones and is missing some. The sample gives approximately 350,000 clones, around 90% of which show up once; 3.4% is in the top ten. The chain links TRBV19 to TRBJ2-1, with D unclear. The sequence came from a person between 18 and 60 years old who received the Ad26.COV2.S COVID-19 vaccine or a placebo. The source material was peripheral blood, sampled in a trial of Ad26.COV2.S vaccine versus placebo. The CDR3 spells CASTALGSSHNEQFF. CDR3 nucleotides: TGTGCCAGTACCGCCCTCGGGTCAAGTCACAATGAGCAGTTCTTC.